This TCR beta chain was found in a study of cytomegalovirus exposure and HLA in healthy donors. Notes on the study in general: A link between a missense DCLRE1C variant and TCR beta V- and J-gene trimming emerged from a later analysis. Later on, an analysis showed TCR association rates differing by HLA locus, with DRB1 the most and HLA-C the fewest.

PCR involved 60 Vbeta and 13 Jbeta primers. The table came from immunoSEQ multiplex PCR; TCRdb's copy has only in-frame clones and leaves some out. In all, the sample yields about 210,000 clones. V shed 6 bases and J 5 bases; nucleotides not matched to a gene: 9. This CDR3 has 14 amino acids. Germline assignment: CDR1 MNHEY and CDR2 SMNVEV (reference sequence). In regard to this clone: The antigen is undetermined.

The sample was PBMCs. This clonotype originated in a woman aged 25 to 45 in good health and CMV-seropositive. The J gene is TRBJ2-5, the V gene TRBV27, with 7 nucleotides matching TRBD1. The DNA of the CDR3 is TGTGCCAGCAGGATTACAGGGGTTTGGGAGACCCAGTACTTC. It specifies CASRITGVWETQYF.